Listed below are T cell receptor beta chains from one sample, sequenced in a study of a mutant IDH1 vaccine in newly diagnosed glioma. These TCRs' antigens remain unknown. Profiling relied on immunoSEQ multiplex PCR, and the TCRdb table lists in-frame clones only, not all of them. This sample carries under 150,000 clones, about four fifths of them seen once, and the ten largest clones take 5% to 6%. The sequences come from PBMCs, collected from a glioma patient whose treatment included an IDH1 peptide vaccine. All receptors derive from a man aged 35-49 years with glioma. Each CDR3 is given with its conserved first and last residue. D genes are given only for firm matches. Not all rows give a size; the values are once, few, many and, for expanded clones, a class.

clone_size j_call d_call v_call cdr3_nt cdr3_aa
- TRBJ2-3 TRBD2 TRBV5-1 TGCGCCAGCAGCGGGACTAGCGGGAGTAGCACAGATACGCAGTATTTT CASSGTSGSSTDTQYF
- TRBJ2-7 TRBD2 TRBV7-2 TGTGCCAGCAGCCTGACTAGCGGCCCCTACGAGCAGTACTTC CASSLTSGPYEQYF
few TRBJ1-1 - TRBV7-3 TGTGCCAGCAGCTTTCAGGAGAACACTGAAGCTTTCTTT CASSFQENTEAFF
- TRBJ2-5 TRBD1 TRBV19 TGTGCCAGTAGTCCCCGACAGGGAGCAGAGACCCAGTACTTC CASSPRQGAETQYF
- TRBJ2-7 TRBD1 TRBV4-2 TGTGCCAGCAGCAGGAGCCGGGACAGCCTCTACGAGCAGTACTTC CASSRSRDSLYEQYF
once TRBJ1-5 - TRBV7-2 TGTGCCAGCAGCCCCAGATCGGGGTATAGCAATCAGCCCCAGCATTTT CASSPRSGYSNQPQHF
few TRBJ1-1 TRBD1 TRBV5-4 TGTGCCAGCAGCTCCATCGACAGGGTAGGAGACACTGAAGCTTTCTTT CASSSIDRVGDTEAFF
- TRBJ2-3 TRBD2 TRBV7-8 TGTGCCAGCAGCTTAGTAGCGGGGGGTTGGACAGATACGCAGTATTTT CASSLVAGGWTDTQYF
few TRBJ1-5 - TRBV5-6 TGTGCCAGCAGCTTAGGTGGTTATAGCAATCAGCCCCAGCATTTT CASSLGGYSNQPQHF
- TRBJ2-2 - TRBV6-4 TGTGCCAGCAGACCCCAGGGGAACACCGGGGAGCTGTTTTTT CASRPQGNTGELFF
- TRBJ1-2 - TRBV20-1 TGCAGTGCTAGAGGGCTACACACCTTC CSARGLHTF
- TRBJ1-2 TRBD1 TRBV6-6 TGTGCCAGCTTTAAGCCCTCGGACAGGCCGGAATATGGCTACACCTTC CASFKPSDRPEYGYTF
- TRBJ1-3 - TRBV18 TGTGCCAGCTCACCAAGAGAAACACTTGAAAACACCATATATTTT CASSPRETLENTIYF
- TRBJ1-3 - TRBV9 TGTGCCAGCAGCGTCTCCCACGCCTCTGGAAACACCATATATTTT CASSVSHASGNTIYF
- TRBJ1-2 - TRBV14 TGTGCCAGCAGCACCGGGGCTGGATATGGCTACACCTTC CASSTGAGYGYTF
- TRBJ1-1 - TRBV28 TGTGCCAGCAGGCAACAGACGGGGATGGGGACTGAAGCTTTCTTT CASRQQTGMGTEAFF
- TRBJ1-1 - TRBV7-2 TGTGCCAGCAGCTTCGCTGGGGGGCGAACTGAAGCTTTCTTT CASSFAGGRTEAFF
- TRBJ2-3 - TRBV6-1 TGTGCCAGCAGGGGGGGGCGCGATACAGATACGCAGTATTTT CASRGGRDTDTQYF
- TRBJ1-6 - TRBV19 TGTGCCAGTACTTTTCGCTATGATAATTCACCCCTCCACTTT CASTFRYDNSPLHF
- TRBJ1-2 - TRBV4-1 TGCGCCAGCAGCCAAAATCAGGATAACTATGGCTACACCTTC CASSQNQDNYGYTF
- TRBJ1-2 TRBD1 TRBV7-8 TGTGCCAGCAGCATACTAGCCGGGACAGGCAAAGGCTACACCTTC CASSILAGTGKGYTF
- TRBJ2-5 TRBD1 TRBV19 TGTGCCAGTAGTTCCGGACAGGAGGTAGAGACCCAGTACTTC CASSSGQEVETQYF
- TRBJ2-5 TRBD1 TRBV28 TGTGCCAGCAGTTCGTACCCCCGGGACAGGTACCAAGAGACCCAGTACTTC CASSSYPRDRYQETQYF
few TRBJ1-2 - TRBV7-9 TGTGCCAGCAGCATAGGGACCGCGGGGCCCTATGGCTACACCTTC CASSIGTAGPYGYTF
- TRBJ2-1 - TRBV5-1 TGCGCCAGCAGCTCCGGGACCAAAAGGTACAATGAGCAGTTCTTC CASSSGTKRYNEQFF
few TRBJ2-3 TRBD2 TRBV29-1 TGCAGCGTCGCCGGGACTAGCGGGACAGATACGCAGTATTTT CSVAGTSGTDTQYF
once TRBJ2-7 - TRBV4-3 TGCGCCAGCAGCCAAGAGGTAGAGGCCTTCGCCTACGAGCAGTACTTC CASSQEVEAFAYEQYF
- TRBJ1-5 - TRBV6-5 TGTGCCAGCAGAGCCGGACAGCACAATCAGCCCCAGCATTTT CASRAGQHNQPQHF
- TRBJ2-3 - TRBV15 TGTGCCACCGGCGGACGGGACGGCACAGATACGCAGTATTTT CATGGRDGTDTQYF
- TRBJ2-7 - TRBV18 TGTGCCAGCTCACTAGAGCGGTACGAGCAGTACTTC CASSLERYEQYF
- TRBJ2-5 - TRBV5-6 TGTGCCAGCAGCTTGGATTTGGGGGCGGGGGAGACCCAGTACTTC CASSLDLGAGETQYF
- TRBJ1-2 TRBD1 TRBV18 TGTGCCAGCTCCCTGAAAACCCCGGGACAGGGGGCCTACTATGGCTACACCTTC CASSLKTPGQGAYYGYTF
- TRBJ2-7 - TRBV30 TGTGCCTGGACTAGGGGGAGCTCCTACGAGCAGTACTTC CAWTRGSSYEQYF
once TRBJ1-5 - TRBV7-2 TGTGCCAGCAGCTTAGCGGGTGGTACGAATCAGCCCCAGCATTTT CASSLAGGTNQPQHF
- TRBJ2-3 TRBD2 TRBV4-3 TGCGCCAGCAGCCCAAGGAGGGGCGGGGGGGCAGATACGCAGTATTTT CASSPRRGGGADTQYF
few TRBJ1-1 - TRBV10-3 TGTGCCATCAGTTCGCTAGACAGGGAAGCTTTCTTT CAISSLDREAFF
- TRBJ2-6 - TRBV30 TGTGCCTGGAGTCCCGACTCTGGGGCCAACGTCCTGACTTTC CAWSPDSGANVLTF
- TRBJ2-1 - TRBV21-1 - CASTWGQGAYNEQFF
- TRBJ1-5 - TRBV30 TGTGCCTGGGGCACATATAGCAATCAGCCCCAGCATTTT CAWGTYSNQPQHF
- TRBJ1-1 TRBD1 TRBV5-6 TGTGCCAGCAGCCTGGGACAGGGGAGCACTGAAGCTTTCTTT CASSLGQGSTEAFF
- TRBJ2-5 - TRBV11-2 TGTGCCAGCAGCTTAGCAGGGGTGCCGGGATGGGGAGAGACCCAGTACTTC CASSLAGVPGWGETQYF
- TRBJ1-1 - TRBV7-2 TGTGCCAGCAGCTTTCGACAGGACACTGAAGCTTTCTTT CASSFRQDTEAFF
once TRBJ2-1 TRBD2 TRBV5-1 TGCGCCAGCAGCGAAACAGCGGGAAGGCATGAGCAGTTCTTC CASSETAGRHEQFF
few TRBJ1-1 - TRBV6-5 TGTGCCAGCAGTTACGCGAGGGAGACTGAAGCTTTCTTT CASSYARETEAFF
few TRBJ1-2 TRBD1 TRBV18 TGTGCCAGCTCGCTGACAGGGGATGGCTACACCTTC CASSLTGDGYTF
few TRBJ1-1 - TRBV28 TGTGCCAGCAGTTTATCCGGACGGTACACAAAGGCTTTCTTT CASSLSGRYTKAFF
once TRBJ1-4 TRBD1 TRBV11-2 TGTGCCAGCAGCTTACCCCGGGACAGGGTTGAAAAACTGTTTTTT CASSLPRDRVEKLFF
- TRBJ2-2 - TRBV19 TGTGCCAGTCGGGAACAGGGCCGGGAGCTGTTTTTT CASREQGRELFF
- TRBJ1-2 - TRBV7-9 TGTGCCAGCAGCTTAGAAGGCAGGGCTGGACGAGGCTATGGCTACACCTTC CASSLEGRAGRGYGYTF
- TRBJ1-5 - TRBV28 TGTGCCAGCAGTTTAAGGGTGCTGAGCAATCAGCCCCAGCATTTT CASSLRVLSNQPQHF
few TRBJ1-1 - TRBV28 TGTGCCAGCAGTCCCGGGGCCTTGAACACTGAAGCTTTCTTT CASSPGALNTEAFF
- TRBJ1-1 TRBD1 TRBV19 TGTGCCAGTAGTAGATACGGCCAGGGGGTCATGAACACTGAAGCTTTCTTT CASSRYGQGVMNTEAFF
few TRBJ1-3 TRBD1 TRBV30 TGTGCCTGGAGTAGGGACAGCGGCTCTGGAAACACCATATATTTT CAWSRDSGSGNTIYF
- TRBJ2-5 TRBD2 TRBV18 TGTGCCAGCTCACCTCCCGCCGGGACTAGCGGGGAGACCCAGTACTTC CASSPPAGTSGETQYF
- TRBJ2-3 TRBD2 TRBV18 TGTGCCAGCTCACCTCCGACTAGCACACCCACAGATACGCAGTATTTT CASSPPTSTPTDTQYF
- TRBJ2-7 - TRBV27 TGTGCCAGCAGTAGAACCGGGACACCTTTCTACGAGCAGTACTTC CASSRTGTPFYEQYF
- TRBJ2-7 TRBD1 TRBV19 TGTGCCAGTAGTAGAGACAGGGGGCCATCCTACGAGCAGTACTTC CASSRDRGPSYEQYF
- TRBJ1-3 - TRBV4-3 TGCGCCAGCAGCCGAGTATCGGGGGGCGCCGACTCTGGAAACACCATATATTTT CASSRVSGGADSGNTIYF
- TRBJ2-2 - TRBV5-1 TGCGCCAGCAGCTTTGGTACAGCGAACACCGGGGAGCTGTTTTTT CASSFGTANTGELFF